This TCR beta chain originates from a study of T-cell memory formation after mild COVID-19. Findings and limits, study-wide: Prior to infection, memory already included some responding clones, suggesting cross-reactive memory joined. Of the contracting clones, CD4+ ones lay mainly in CM and EM, and CD8+ ones in EMRA.

TCRdb itself ran the 5' RACE reads through MiXCR, one entry per CDR3 protein. In the table there are a few hundred thousand distinct CDR3 sequences, roughly a tenth of which are singletons. The table lists this clonotype with a few counts. The antigen is not known. V lost 5 bases, J lost 7 bases, and 11 bases stayed unmatched. Germline CDR1 is SGHAT and CDR2 is FQNNGV. The CDR3 spans 15 residues. The chain employs TRBV11-2 and TRBJ2-5, with 9 nucleotides matching TRBD1. Sequencing was done on a sample of PBMCs or a T cell subset sorted from them (not recorded which). The sequence derives from a man in his late teens or twenties who had mild COVID-19 (a few samples of this study predate the infection). Cell type and time point are not known. This CDR3 reads CASSQWGTGYTTQYF. CDR3 DNA sequence: TGTGCCAGCAGCCAGTGGGGGACAGGGTACACGACCCAGTACTTC.